This T cell receptor beta chain derives from a study of technical replicates of blood from several donors. This clone was counted a few times. The data were produced by immunoSEQ multiplex PCR, yet TCRdb's version contains in-frame clones alone and is incomplete. The profile shows fewer than 75,000 clones, roughly 90% of them singletons. The receptor's source is a human donor in good health. Some clones in this sample may be carry-over from other donors' samples. The sample was PBMCs.

This CDR3 reads CASSLKGREDYGYTF. The CDR3 DNA reads TGTGCCAGCAGCTTAAAAGGCAGGGAGGACTATGGCTACACCTTC. The V and J genes are TRBV7-3 and TRBJ1-2; D is possibly TRBD1 (5 bases). V was cut by 1 base and J by 3 bases, with 12 bases left in between. This CDR3 is built from 15 residues. Germline V lookup: CDR1 SGHTA, CDR2 FQGTGA.